Listed below are T cell receptor beta chains from one sample, sequenced in a study of shared clonotypes between healthy human individuals. Produced via immunoSEQ multiplex PCR; TCRdb's table is partial and in-frame only. The table records approximately 720,000 clones, roughly 70% of them present only once. Sequenced input: memory CD4+ T cells sorted from blood. These receptors were obtained from a woman in her twenties or thirties in good health. Both conserved end residues are part of each CDR3. Each record gives: J gene, clone size, D gene, V gene, CDR3 DNA, CDR3 protein. A D gene is named only where the DNA matches it firmly. Rows may omit the clone size; those that give it use once, few, many or a size class.

TRBJ1-1	NA	NA	TRBV5-5	TGTGCCAGCAGCTTCGGAGGGCTCGTGAACACTGAAGCTTTCTTT	CASSFGGLVNTEAFF
TRBJ2-1	NA	NA	TRBV7-2	TGTGCCAGCAGCTTAGCGGGAAGCTCCTACAATGAGCAGTTCTTC	CASSLAGSSYNEQFF
TRBJ2-1	NA	NA	TRBV5-8	TGTGCCAGCAGCTTGGGAACAGGCCTTTGGGTAGGTGAGCAGTTCTTC	CASSLGTGLWVGEQFF
TRBJ2-5	NA	TRBD2	TRBV27	TGTGCCAGCAGTTTGGGATTCGCGGGAGGCGGGGAGACCCAGTACTTC	CASSLGFAGGGETQYF
TRBJ2-3	once	NA	TRBV27	TGTGCCAGCAGTTTAAGGGTCCCTAGCACAGATACGCAGTATTTT	CASSLRVPSTDTQYF
TRBJ1-2	NA	TRBD1	TRBV14	TGTGCCAGCAGGCTTACAGGGGAAAACTATGGCTACACCTTC	CASRLTGENYGYTF
TRBJ2-1	NA	NA	TRBV28	TGTGCCAGCAGTTTTGCAGCCGGGGTTTCCGTGAATGAGCAGTTCTTC	CASSFAAGVSVNEQFF
TRBJ2-1	NA	NA	TRBV9	TGTGCCAGCAGCGTAGAGTCCATCTACAATGAGCAGTTCTTC	CASSVESIYNEQFF
TRBJ2-7	NA	NA	TRBV6-5	TGTGCCAGCAGTCCCGACCCCTTCCCCTACGAGCAGTACTTC	CASSPDPFPYEQYF
TRBJ2-7	NA	TRBD2	TRBV4-1	TGCGCCAGCAGCCAAGAACCAGCGGGGGGGAGAGAGCAGTACTTC	CASSQEPAGGREQYF
TRBJ2-1	NA	TRBD2	TRBV28	TGTGCCAGCAGTTTATCAGCGGGAGAAAGGAATGAGCAGTTCTTC	CASSLSAGERNEQFF
TRBJ2-1	NA	TRBD2	TRBV5-1	TGCGCCAGCAGCAACGTAGGAGGCGGGAGAGACAATGAGCAGTTCTTC	CASSNVGGGRDNEQFF
TRBJ1-2	NA	NA	TRBV28	TGTGCCACCAAAATTACTGGACAGACCTATGGCTACACCTTC	CATKITGQTYGYTF
TRBJ2-1	NA	TRBD2	TRBV5-1	TGCGCCAGCAGCTTGGGGCTAGCGGGAGTATTACCTAACAATGAGCAGTTCTTC	CASSLGLAGVLPNNEQFF
TRBJ1-5	few	NA	TRBV27	TGTGCCAGCAGGAAGCAGACGGGGACTTATAGCAATCAGCCCCAGCATTTT	CASRKQTGTYSNQPQHF
TRBJ2-7	NA	TRBD2	TRBV7-9	TGTGCCAGCAGCGCCACTCTAGCGGGAGGGGTTACACAGCAGTACTTC	CASSATLAGGVTQQYF
TRBJ1-1	NA	NA	TRBV15	TGTGCCACCAGCAGAGATCGCGACACTGAAGCTTTCTTT	CATSRDRDTEAFF
TRBJ2-3	once	TRBD2	TRBV27	TGTGCCAGCAGTTTAGGCGCTAGCGGGTATGCAGATACGCAGTATTTT	CASSLGASGYADTQYF
TRBJ2-7	NA	TRBD2	TRBV18	TGTGCCAGCTCACCACCTAGCGGGAGAGGCTACGAGCAGTACTTC	CASSPPSGRGYEQYF
TRBJ2-1	NA	NA	TRBV9	TGTGCCAGCAGCGTAGAACTGGTTCATGAGCAGTTCTTC	CASSVELVHEQFF
TRBJ1-1	NA	NA	TRBV30	TGTGCCTGGATGGTCGCAGTGAACACTGAAGCTTTCTTT	CAWMVAVNTEAFF
TRBJ1-2	NA	TRBD1	TRBV19	TGTGCCAGTAGTATCAGAGACAGGGCCCGCTATGGCTACACCTTC	CASSIRDRARYGYTF
TRBJ2-3	NA	TRBD2	TRBV5-6	TGTGCCAGCAGCTCGAGGACTAGCGGGGGGTTAACGCAGTATTTT	CASSSRTSGGLTQYF
TRBJ2-5	NA	NA	TRBV6-1	TGTGCCAGCCTGGGATGGCAGGGACAAGAGACCCAGTACTTC	CASLGWQGQETQYF
TRBJ2-7	NA	TRBD1	TRBV28	TGTGCCAGCAGTCAACACGGGACAGGCACTAATGAGCAGTACTTC	CASSQHGTGTNEQYF
TRBJ2-7	NA	NA	TRBV5-6	TGTGCCAGCAGCCGAGGACATCCATCCTACGAGCAGTACTTC	CASSRGHPSYEQYF
TRBJ2-5	few	TRBD2	TRBV2	TGTGCCAGCAGGAGGGGTGGGACTAGAGGGGAGACCCAGTACTTC	CASRRGGTRGETQYF
TRBJ1-1	NA	NA	TRBV6-4	TGTGCCAGCAGTCCGACAGACAACACTGAAGCTTTCTTT	CASSPTDNTEAFF
TRBJ1-1	few	NA	TRBV5-5	TGTGCCAGCAGCTTGCAGGGGAACACTGAAGCTTTCTTT	CASSLQGNTEAFF
TRBJ1-2	NA	NA	TRBV2	TGTGCCAGCAAAGGACACGCCGATGGCTACACCTTC	CASKGHADGYTF
TRBJ2-1	NA	NA	TRBV6-1	TGTGCCAGCAGTGAAGGGCTAAACAATGAGCAGTTCTTC	CASSEGLNNEQFF
TRBJ1-4	NA	NA	TRBV15	TGTGCCACCAGCAGAGACGTCAGCAATGAAAAACTGTTTTTT	CATSRDVSNEKLFF
TRBJ2-7	few	TRBD2	TRBV5-1	TGCGCCAGCAGCTTACTAGCGGGGACCTACGAGCAGTACTTC	CASSLLAGTYEQYF
TRBJ2-1	NA	TRBD2	TRBV18	TGTGCCAGCTCCCACCGGGGGGGGCTTCGGGACAATGAGCAGTTCTTC	CASSHRGGLRDNEQFF
TRBJ1-3	NA	NA	TRBV6-1	TGTGCCAGCAGTGGACCCAGCTACTCTGGAAACACCATATATTTT	CASSGPSYSGNTIYF
TRBJ2-6	few	TRBD1	TRBV9	TGTGCCAGCAACAGGGGGCCTGGGGCCAACGTCCTGACTTTC	CASNRGPGANVLTF
TRBJ2-3	few	TRBD1	TRBV27	TGTGCCAGCAGCCGGGACAGGGGGAGAGATACGCAGTATTTT	CASSRDRGRDTQYF
TRBJ1-1	NA	NA	TRBV5-1	TGCGCCAGCAGCCAACAGGGGAACACTGAAGCTTTCTTT	CASSQQGNTEAFF
TRBJ2-7	NA	NA	TRBV9	TGTGCCAGCAGCGCAGCGACTCCTTCCTACGAGCAGTACTTC	CASSAATPSYEQYF
TRBJ2-1	NA	NA	TRBV11-3	TGTGCCAGCAGCTTTCAAGGGGCATCTTACAATGAGCAGTTCTTC	CASSFQGASYNEQFF
TRBJ2-1	NA	TRBD1	TRBV29-1	TGCAGCGTTGAGGGACAGGGGAACACTGAGCAGTTCTTC	CSVEGQGNTEQFF
TRBJ2-1	NA	TRBD2	TRBV28	TGTGCCAGCAGCCCACCCGGGACTAGAGGAACCAATGAGCAGTTCTTC	CASSPPGTRGTNEQFF
TRBJ1-2	NA	TRBD1	TRBV5-1	TGCGCCAGCAGCCCTACCCCGGGACAGGGTGCTAACTATGGCTACACCTTC	CASSPTPGQGANYGYTF
TRBJ1-2	NA	TRBD1	TRBV10-3	TGTGCCATCAGTGACCACACCGGGACAGAAGACTATGGCTACACCTTC	CAISDHTGTEDYGYTF
TRBJ1-2	NA	NA	TRBV6-1	TGTGCCAGCAGTGAGGTAGTTCCAGCAGGCTATGGCTACACCTTC	CASSEVVPAGYGYTF
TRBJ1-2	NA	NA	TRBV9	TGTGCCAGCAGCGTACAGGAGAACTATGGCTACACCTTC	CASSVQENYGYTF
TRBJ2-5	NA	TRBD1	TRBV5-6	TGTGCCAGCAGCGTACAGGGGAACCAAGAGACCCAGTACTTC	CASSVQGNQETQYF
TRBJ2-2	NA	TRBD2	TRBV19	TGTGCCAGTCACCCGGGAGGGCCGACCGGGGAGCTGTTTTTT	CASHPGGPTGELFF
TRBJ2-2	NA	NA	TRBV19	TGTGCCGCGAGGAAGGAGAACACCGGGGAGCTGTTTTTT	CAARKENTGELFF
TRBJ2-7	NA	NA	TRBV28	TGTGCCAGCACTTCTTGGGTGGGTACCTACGAGCAGTACTTC	CASTSWVGTYEQYF
TRBJ2-2	NA	NA	TRBV6-5	TGTGCCAGCAGTTATTCTACCGGGGAGCTGTTTTTT	CASSYSTGELFF
TRBJ2-1	NA	NA	TRBV7-2	TGTGCCAGCAGCCTACTAGCCCTCACCTACAATGAGCAGTTCTTC	CASSLLALTYNEQFF
TRBJ2-7	NA	NA	TRBV21-1	TGTGCCAGCAGCAAAGGAGGGGGGACTAGCGGGAGTTTCTCCTACGAGCAGTACTTC	CASSKGGGTSGSFSYEQYF
TRBJ2-2	NA	TRBD2	TRBV10-1	TGCGCCAGCAGTGGGGGAGGGCTTGGCGGGGAGCTGTTTTTT	CASSGGGLGGELFF
TRBJ1-4	NA	NA	TRBV30	TGTGCCTGGAGTACACGAGAAGGGAAACTGTTTTTT	CAWSTREGKLFF